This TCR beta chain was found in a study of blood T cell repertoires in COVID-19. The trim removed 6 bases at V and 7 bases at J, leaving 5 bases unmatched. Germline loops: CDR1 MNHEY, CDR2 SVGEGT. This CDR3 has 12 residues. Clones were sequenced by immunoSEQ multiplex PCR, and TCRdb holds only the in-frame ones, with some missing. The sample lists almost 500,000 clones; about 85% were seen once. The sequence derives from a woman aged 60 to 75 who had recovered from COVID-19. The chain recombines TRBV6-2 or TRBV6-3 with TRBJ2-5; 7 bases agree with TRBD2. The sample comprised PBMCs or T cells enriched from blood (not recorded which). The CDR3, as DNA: TGTGCCAGCAGCCAAGGACTAGGGACCCAGTACTTC. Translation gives CASSQGLGTQYF.